The 16 T cell receptor beta chains below all came from one sample that was sequenced in a study of vaccination effects on CD4 cells after COVID-19. ViraFEST assay sequencing came after antigen-specific CD4+ T cells were expanded with viral peptide pools. The culture ran for nine to ten days, and then CD4+ T cells were isolated. By PCR, the person was confirmed to have had SARS-CoV-2 infection between March and December 2020. Their recognized antigens are unknown. Assay used: immunoSEQ multiplex PCR; TCRdb lists only in-frame clones, some missing. The table has around 53,000 clones, around 76% seen once. The specimen comprised CD4+ T cells from PBMCs cultured with HIV peptides, sampled before COVID-19 vaccination. Subset of the sample: HIV-1 Nef peptide pool negative control/reference culture. The receptors originated from a human donor who had a prior SARS-CoV-2 infection.

In this sample, this clone turned up a few times. The chain recombines TRBV6-5 with TRBJ2-7, with TRBD1 matching over 8 bases. Trimming cost V 2 bases and J 2 bases; bases outside gene matches: 2. Germline V gene sequence: CDR1 MNHEY, CDR2 SVGAGI. The CDR3 extends over 14 amino acids. The CDR3 protein is CASSYQGQAYEQYF. For the CDR3, the DNA is TGTGCCAGCAGTTACCAGGGACAGGCCTACGAGCAGTACTTC.

The chain joins TRBV27 to TRBJ2-1; D is perhaps TRBD1 (5 bases). V dropped 5 bases and J dropped 9 bases, with 11 bases sitting between them. Germline V CDR1 and CDR2: MNHEY, SMNVEV (reference sequence). CDR3 length: 12 residues. The CDR3 region has the DNA TGTGCCAGCAGTCCACAAAGGGGTGAGCAGTTCTTC. It specifies CASSPQRGEQFF.

V is TRBV28 and J is TRBJ1-5; tentative D call: TRBD1 (5 bases). CDR1 is MDHEN and CDR2 is SYDVKM in the germline V gene. The CDR3 covers 15 residues. Trimming pared 6 bases from V and 7 bases from J, leaving 19 bases between. CDR3 region: CASSLSRGAYQPQHF. CDR3 bases: TGTGCCAGCAGCCTCAGTAGGGGAGCCTACCAGCCCCAGCATTTT.

V gene TRBV19 combines with J gene TRBJ1-5; TRBD1 matches at 11 bases. CDR3 size: 17 residues. Germline-derived CDR1 and CDR2 are LNHDA and SQIVND (reference sequence). The V segment lost 9 bases and the J segment 2 bases; nucleotides outside the gene matches: 12. The CDR3 DNA reads TGTGCCAGCCGGACAGGGGGCTCTTTAGTCGGCAATCAGCCCCAGCATTTT. It is translated as CASRTGGSLVGNQPQHF.

V gene TRBV2 combines with J gene TRBJ1-5; no clear D. This CDR3 is built from 14 residues. V was clipped by 3 bases and J by 0 bases, with 6 bases between them. Germline CDR1 reads SNHLY; CDR2 reads FYNNEI. The CDR3 DNA follows: TGTGCCAGCAGTGACACTAGTAGCAATCAGCCCCAGCATTTT. Amino acid sequence: CASSDTSSNQPQHF.

The rearrangement joins TRBV29-1 to TRBJ2-5; D might be TRBD1 (6 bases). V was clipped by 0 bases and J by 1 base, with 12 bases between them. The CDR3 runs to 15 residues. The germline V gene encodes CDR1 SQVTM and CDR2 ANQGSEA. The chain's CDR3 is CSVEEYRVFQETQYF. The CDR3 nucleotides read TGCAGCGTTGAAGAGTACAGGGTCTTCCAAGAGACCCAGTACTTC.

This chain links TRBV7-2 with TRBJ2-1; D is unclear. Germline lookup yields CDR1 SGHTA and CDR2 FQGNSA. The CDR3 sequence is 17 residues long. V gave up 1 base and J gave up 10 bases, with 23 bases separating them. CDR3 sequence: CASSLEVGSFIAGEQFF. CDR3 DNA sequence: TGTGCCAGCAGCTTAGAAGTCGGAAGTTTTATCGCCGGCGAGCAGTTCTTC.

The rearrangement uses TRBV4-2 and TRBJ2-7; 7 bases align to TRBD2. Unmatched junction bases numbered 6, after V lost 4 bases and J lost 0 bases. The CDR3 contains 15 residues. CDR1 and CDR2 from the germline V gene are LGHNA and YNFKEQ. The CDR3 loop reads CASSRTSVSSYEQYF. CDR3 sequence (DNA): TGTGCCAGCAGCCGTACTAGCGTAAGCTCCTACGAGCAGTACTTC.

In this sample, this clone turned up a few times. The chain has TRBV21-1 and TRBJ1-6. TRBV21-1 is recorded as a pseudogene. The CDR3 length is 14 residues. CDR3 sequence: CASSKRVWNSPLHF. Here the CDR3 DNA reads TGTGCCAGCAGCAAAAGGGTATGGAATTCACCCCTCCACTTT.

This clone has a handful of counts. This rearrangement joins TRBV18 to TRBJ1-1; no clear D gene. Between the trimmed V and J ends, which lost 3 bases and 3 bases, there was a span of 14 bases. The CDR3 contains 15 residues. Germline V CDR1 and CDR2: KGHSH, LQKENI. The CDR3 DNA reads as TGTGCCAGCTCACCGACATCGGCCGGGGACACTGAAGCTTTCTTT. It translates to CASSPTSAGDTEAFF. Based on the CDR3 plus reference TRBV18 and TRBJ1-1, the full variable domain is NAGVMQNPRHLVRRRGQEARLRCSPMKGHSHVYWYRQLPEEGLKFMVYLQKENIIDESGMPKERFSAEFPKEGPSILRIQQVVRGDSAAYFCASSPTSAGDTEAFFGQGTRLTVV.

A few counts support this clone. The rearrangement links TRBV27 to TRBJ2-7; D not resolved. Germline V lookup: CDR1 MNHEY, CDR2 SMNVEV (reference sequence). The CDR3 extends over 13 amino acids. The V end lost 7 bases, the J end lost 3 bases, and 13 bases lay between the germline ends. CDR3 nucleotide sequence: TGTGCCAGCAAACCCGCGTCTCACTACGAGCAGTACTTC. It encodes CASKPASHYEQYF.

This clone was picked up a small number of times. This chain joins TRBV11-2 and TRBJ1-1, with 9 nucleotides matching TRBD1. Looked up from germline, CDR1 is SGHAT and CDR2 is FQNNGV. The J segment lost 3 bases and the V segment lost 2 bases, leaving 1 base of the junction unmatched. The CDR3 covers 14 residues. The CDR3 DNA follows: TGTGCCAGCAGCTTATGGACAGGGGACACTGAAGCTTTCTTT. Its protein is CASSLWTGDTEAFF.

The rearrangement joins TRBV18 to TRBJ2-3, with a tentative D call TRBD1 (6 bases). V was pared by 8 bases and J by 4 bases, with 13 bases between. The CDR3 spans 13 residues. The germline V gene encodes CDR1 KGHSH and CDR2 LQKENI. CDR3 sequence reads: CASREGVADTQYF. The CDR3 nucleotides are TGTGCCAGCCGTGAGGGGGTCGCAGATACGCAGTATTTT.

This chain uses TRBV5-1 with TRBJ1-1, with D possibly being TRBD1 (6 bases). The length of the CDR3 is 13 residues. In germline, CDR1 is SGHRS, CDR2 YFSETQ. The V gene lost 0 bases and the J gene lost 11 bases, with 14 bases spanning the gap. CDR3 amino acids: CASSLVPGADAFF. CDR3 bases: TGCGCCAGCAGCTTGGTCCCAGGGGCCGACGCTTTCTTT.

V gene TRBV5-6 combines with J gene TRBJ1-6, with 9 bases identical to TRBD1. Trimming cost V 3 bases and J 6 bases; bases outside gene matches: 4. Per germline, CDR1 SGHDT and CDR2 YYEEEE. The CDR3 runs 15 residues. This chain's CDR3 is CASSSPGQGNSPLHF. In nucleotides, the CDR3 is TGTGCCAGCAGCTCACCGGGACAGGGTAATTCACCCCTCCACTTT.

V gene TRBV10-3 combines with J gene TRBJ1-3; D not certain. The germline V and J ends were trimmed by 4 bases and 0 bases, with 16 bases remaining between them. CDR1 and CDR2 from the germline V gene are ENHRY and SYGVKD. The CDR3 has 17 amino acids. The CDR3 coding sequence is TGTGCCATCAGTGCGTATATCGGGGATCTCTCTGGAAACACCATATATTTT. Translation gives CAISAYIGDLSGNTIYF.